This T cell receptor beta chain was sequenced during a study of shared clonotypes between healthy human individuals. CD8 cells regarded as naive lacked CD45RO, were positively chosen for CCR7, and omitted terminally differentiated effector memory CD45RA+ cells. The V gene end was trimmed by 4 bases and the J gene end by 1 base; junction bases not matched to a gene: 7. The CDR3 runs to 15 residues. Germline CDR1 and CDR2: MNHEY and SMNVEV (reference sequence). Clones were read by immunoSEQ multiplex PCR, and TCRdb kept only the in-frame ones, dropping some. The sample carries about 2.2 million clones, 93% recorded once. This clone was recorded only once.

The V call is TRBV27, the J call TRBJ2-7, with TRBD2 matching 7 bases. The clonotype comes from a man aged 18 to 29 in good health. Some clones in this sample may be carry-over from other donors' samples. What was sequenced was naive CD8+ T cells from PBMCs. DNA of the CDR3: TGTGCCAGCAGTTGGGTAGCGGGTCCGTCCTACGAGCAGTACTTC. The encoded protein is CASSWVAGPSYEQYF.